Given below is one T cell receptor (beta chain) in context. Its cognate antigen is unknown. The CDR3 sequence is 16 residues long. V lost 1 base and J lost 0, with 12 bases in between. CDR1 and CDR2 from the germline V gene are MNHNY and SVGAGI (reference sequence). The record originates from a study of blood T cells in healthy people across ages. Study-wide background: Through template switching, about one barcoded beta molecule was captured per two T cells, as measured in model experiments. Study results and limitations: The fall in TCR beta diversity per million T cells was roughly linear with age.

Together with a sample-barcoded 5' primer, a J-beta primer mix was included in a second PCR lasting about 6 to 11 cycles. The template-switch adaptor was a 5' adaptor with 12 random nucleotides. It tagged each cDNA molecule. TCRdb reanalysed the 5' RACE reads using MiXCR and keeps one entry per CDR3 protein. The sample has about 1.5 million distinct CDR3 sequences; about 45% are singletons. The V and J genes are TRBV6-6 and TRBJ1-2; D remains ambiguous. The source is a young woman in good health. Sequencing used blood. The CDR3 reads CASSYLAAGTNYGYTF. The CDR3 nucleotides are TGTGCCAGCAGTTACTTGGCCGCGGGGACTAACTATGGCTACACCTTC.